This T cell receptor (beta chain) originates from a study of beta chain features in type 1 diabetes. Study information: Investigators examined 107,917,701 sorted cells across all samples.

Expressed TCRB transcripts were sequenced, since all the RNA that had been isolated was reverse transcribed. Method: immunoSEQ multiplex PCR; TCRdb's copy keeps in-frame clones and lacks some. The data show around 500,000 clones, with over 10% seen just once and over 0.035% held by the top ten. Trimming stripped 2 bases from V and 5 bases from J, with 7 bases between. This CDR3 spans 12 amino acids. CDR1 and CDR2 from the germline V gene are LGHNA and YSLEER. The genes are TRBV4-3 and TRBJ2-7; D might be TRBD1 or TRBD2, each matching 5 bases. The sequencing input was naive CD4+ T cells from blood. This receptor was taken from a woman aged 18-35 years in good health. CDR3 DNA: TGCGCCAGCAGCCAACGAGGGGACGAGCAGTACTTC. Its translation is CASSQRGDEQYF.